The present T cell receptor beta chain was sequenced within a study of identical twins. This CDR3 spans 15 amino acids. V was trimmed by 1 base and J by 1 base, leaving 13 bases between them. Germline CDR1 is DFQATT and CDR2 is SNEGSKA (reference sequence). This clonotype has just a few counts. Its target is unknown. Study findings and constraints: Zero-insertion results could be subject to partial confounding by invariant MAIT and iNKT cells.

TCRdb ran MiXCR on the 5' RACE reads and lists one entry per CDR3 protein. Counted here are approximately 470,000 distinct CDR3 sequences, approximately 15% occurring once; the ten biggest clones make up 0.5% to 0.65%. These sequences were also reported in another study, on yellow fever vaccine responses in identical twins.

The chain couples TRBV20-1 to TRBJ2-5; D possibly uses TRBD1 or TRBD2 (5 bases each). This receptor was taken from a woman under 30 in good health. The sequenced sample was CD4+ T cells sorted from blood. CDR3 loop: CSARVYGASQETQYF. CDR3 coding DNA: TGCAGTGCTAGAGTTTACGGGGCAAGCCAAGAGACCCAGTACTTC.